This T cell receptor beta chain emerged from a study of T cell repertoires in cytomegalovirus infection. On the study more broadly: TCR beta signatures that were public indicated CMV infection and matching HLA type. Study results and limitations: The response measured ex vivo was dominated by TCR beta clonotypes (HLA-C-restricted and CMV-specific). Cumulative frequency (of public TCR beta family members) identified carriers of CMV plus the relevant HLA.

CDR3 length: 13 amino acids. The germline V and J ends were trimmed by 2 bases and 9 bases, with 9 bases remaining between them. CDR1 and CDR2 from the germline V gene are SGHTS and YDEGEE. This clonotype was recorded many times. Its matching antigen is unknown. TCRdb used MiXCR to reprocess the reads, holding one entry per CDR3 protein. This sample has 450,000 to 600,000 distinct CDR3 sequences; about 11% occur once, and the top ten carry 9.5% to 13%. The sequence came from a human donor in good health (CMV status not recorded). Some clones in this sample may be carry-over from other donors' samples. The V call is TRBV5-8, the J call TRBJ1-6; no definite D call. The material sequenced was PBMCs. The CDR3 DNA reads as TGTGCCAGCAGCTTCATAGCCCCTTCACCCCTCCACTTT. Translated, it gives CASSFIAPSPLHF.